Presented here are 16 T cell receptor beta chains from one specimen sequenced in a study of beta chain features in type 1 diabetes. Study findings and constraints: TCRB CDR3s from Type 1 diabetes patients were moderately but significantly shorter in all four CD4+ subsets.

Every isolated RNA sample was fully reverse transcribed, so sequencing captured expressed TCRB transcripts. Profiled with immunoSEQ multiplex PCR; TCRdb holds only in-frame clones, not every one. Of around 600,000 clones in the sample, under 15% were seen once. Which antigens these TCRs recognize remains unknown. The sample comprised naive CD4+ T cells from blood. Receptor source: a young man with type 1 diabetes.

The V and J genes are TRBV29-1 and TRBJ1-2, with TRBD1 matching over 8 bases. The germline V gene has CDR1 SQVTM and CDR2 ANQGSEA. This CDR3 region has 12 residues. J gave up 7 bases and V 7 bases, and 8 bases lay outside the gene matches. The CDR3 here is CSGWTGFGGYTF. In nucleotides, the CDR3 is TGCAGCGGGTGGACAGGGTTTGGTGGCTACACCTTC.

The sample holds a few counts of this clone. A junction boundary mismatches the germline segment, possibly from a read error. The chain recombines TRBV20-1 with TRBJ1-2, with D uncertain. Germline CDR1 and CDR2: DFQATT and SNEGSKA (reference sequence). The CDR3 spans 10 residues. CDR3 DNA sequence: TGCAGTGTTAGAGAATATGGCTACACCTTC. Its protein is CSVREYGYTF.

The chain recombines TRBV7-2 with TRBJ2-1; 8 bases are a match to TRBD2. V shed 2 bases, J shed 0 bases, and the junction held 3 bases outside the gene matches. Germline V gives CDR1 SGHTA, CDR2 FQGNSA. The CDR3 runs 16 residues. CDR3 coding DNA: TGTGCCAGCAGCTTAACGGCGGGGGGCTCCTACAATGAGCAGTTCTTC. Amino acids: CASSLTAGGSYNEQFF.

A few counts support this clone. The chain carries TRBV2 and TRBJ1-3; no firm D call. The CDR3 runs to 14 residues. Trimming pared 2 bases from V and 2 bases from J, leaving 7 bases between. Germline lookup yields CDR1 SNHLY and CDR2 FYNNEI. The CDR3 reads CASSEKRTGNTIYF. The CDR3 nucleotides read TGTGCCAGCAGTGAAAAGAGGACTGGAAACACCATATATTTT.

The chain links TRBV5-6 to TRBJ2-1, with TRBD1 identical over 8 bases. This CDR3 contains 16 residues. Trimming took 1 base from V and 0 from J; bases not matched to a gene: 3. Germline CDR1 and CDR2: SGHDT and YYEEEE. The CDR3 sequence is CASSLWTGSSYNEQFF. DNA for the CDR3: TGTGCCAGCAGCTTGTGGACAGGGAGCTCCTACAATGAGCAGTTCTTC.

This clone was seen more than once but under ten times. The chain joins TRBV5-1 to TRBJ1-4; D is unresolved. The germline gives CDR1 SGHRS, CDR2 YFSETQ. The CDR3 sequence is 14 residues long. The V end was cut by 0 bases, the J end by 2 bases, with 5 bases between. DNA for the CDR3: TGCGCCAGCAGCTTGGCTGGGACTAATGAAAAACTGTTTTTT. Translating it yields CASSLAGTNEKLFF.

This clone was found a few times. The chain is built from TRBV5-6 and TRBJ1-5; TRBD1 might be the D (5 bases). V lost 0 bases and J 3 bases, leaving 13 bases between the germline ends. In germline, CDR1 is SGHDT, CDR2 YYEEEE. CDR3 length: 16 amino acids. The CDR3 nucleotides read TGTGCCAGCAGCTTGGAACCAGGGCCCTCCAATCAGCCCCAGCATTTT. Its translation: CASSLEPGPSNQPQHF.

This sequence joins TRBV5-1 and TRBJ2-3; TRBD2 might be the D (5 bases). The ends were cut back, 2 bases at V and 5 bases at J, with 12 bases in the middle. Germline V lookup: CDR1 SGHRS, CDR2 YFSETQ. CDR3 length: 14 amino acids. The CDR3 nucleotides read TGCGCCAGCAGCTTAGCCGGGGATTTAGATACGCAGTATTTT. This sequence encodes CASSLAGDLDTQYF.

This sequence joins TRBV6-5 and TRBJ2-5, with D unresolved. Germline V gene data show CDR1 as MNHEY and CDR2 as SVGAGI. V gave up 5 bases and J gave up 3 bases, with 16 bases separating them. CDR3 length: 15 residues. The CDR3 DNA follows: TGTGCCAGCAGTGTTAGCCTTAACAGAGAAGAGACCCAGTACTTC. This gives the protein CASSVSLNREETQYF.

The chain is built from TRBV9 and TRBJ1-2; D gene ambiguous. Germline V lookup: CDR1 SGDLS, CDR2 YYNGEE. CDR3 length: 14 residues. V lost 0 bases and J 3 bases, leaving 9 bases between the germline ends. CDR3 in amino acids: CASSVGNSDYGYTF. CDR3 DNA: TGTGCCAGCAGCGTAGGTAACAGCGACTATGGCTACACCTTC.

This clone was observed a few times. This sequence joins TRBV2 and TRBJ2-7; weak D call: TRBD1 (6 bases). CDR1 SNHLY and CDR2 FYNNEI come from the germline V gene. Trimming pared 4 bases from V and 3 bases from J, leaving 10 bases between. The CDR3 spans 13 residues. In nucleotides, the CDR3 is TGTGCCAGCAGTGCGGACAGAATCTACGAGCAGTACTTC. Translated, it gives CASSADRIYEQYF.

The chain employs TRBV19 and TRBJ1-5; 7 nucleotides match TRBD1. CDR1 LNHDA and CDR2 SQIVND come from the germline V gene (reference sequence). V was pared by 6 bases and J by 11 bases, with 22 bases of the junction left unmatched. There are 17 residues in the CDR3. As DNA, the CDR3 is TGTGCCAGTAGCTACCGTATGACGACAGGGCCCCTCGGTGCCCAGCATTTT. Amino acids: CASSYRMTTGPLGAQHF.

The J gene is TRBJ2-3, the V gene TRBV4-2, with 10 nucleotides matching TRBD2. The CDR3 length is 17 residues. Germline V lookup: CDR1 LGHNA, CDR2 YNFKEQ. J lost 2 bases, V lost 2 bases, and 7 bases had no gene match. CDR3 nucleotide sequence: TGTGCCAGCAGCCAACGGCTAGCGGGGGAGGCCACAGATACGCAGTATTTT. Protein: CASSQRLAGEATDTQYF.

This clone was recorded a few times. The CDR3 region is CASSQDYPGGLYNEQFF. The DNA for the CDR3 is TGTGCCAGCAGCCAAGATTATCCGGGGGGCCTCTACAATGAGCAGTTCTTC. V usage is TRBV14 and J usage is TRBJ2-1; TRBD2 might be the D (7 bases). The CDR3 is 17 residues long. Germline CDR1 reads SGHDN; CDR2 reads FVKESK. Deletions cut 0 bases from V and 3 bases from J, with 15 bases between. The full variable domain, completed using reference TRBV14 and TRBJ2-1, is EAGVTQFPSHSVIEKGQTVTLRCDPISGHDNLYWYRRVMGKEIKFLLHFVKESKQDESGMPNNRFLAERTGGTYSTLKVQPAELEDSGVYFCASSQDYPGGLYNEQFFGPGTRLTVL.

The rearrangement joins TRBV7-3 to TRBJ2-3, with 8 nucleotides matching TRBD1. V was pared by 5 bases and J by 0 bases, with 7 bases of the junction left unmatched. Germline CDR1 reads SGHTA; CDR2 reads FQGTGA. This CDR3 comprises 16 residues. The CDR3 DNA is TGTGCCAGCAGCCCCCAAGGACAGGGAAGCACAGATACGCAGTATTTT. Translated: CASSPQGQGSTDTQYF.

This clone was found a few times. The J gene is TRBJ2-1, the V gene TRBV7-2, with TRBD1 matching 8 bases. Trimming removed 5 bases from V and 8 bases from J; junction bases left unmatched: 8. CDR3 length: 14 amino acids. Per germline, CDR1 SGHTA and CDR2 FQGNSA. In DNA, the CDR3 is TGTGCCAGCAGCATCCTGCAGGGGGCCTATGAGCAGTTCTTC. Its protein product is CASSILQGAYEQFF.